The clone carrying this T cell receptor (beta chain) came up many times. Its antigen remains unknown. This CDR3 comprises 14 residues. Germline-derived CDR1 and CDR2 are DFQATT and SNEGSKA (reference sequence). V lost 2 bases to trimming and J lost 6 bases; unmatched junction nucleotides: 9. Template-switch 5'RACE cDNA synthesis added a 10-nucleotide unique molecular identifier. Via MiXCR, TCRdb re-called the 5' RACE reads, giving one row per CDR3 protein. The table shows more than 50,000 distinct CDR3 sequences, with less than 4% occurring only once. The source of the sample is a study of neurological immune-mediated disorders. Notes on the study in general: The multiple sclerosis repertoire cluster showed no association with any clinical or MRI feature. The authors stated that larger cohorts are needed. The absence of any CDR3 amino acid sequence shared by expanded clones across subjects suggests that repertoires were private in all groups.

The specimen was PBMCs. The V call is TRBV20-1, the J call TRBJ1-2; TRBD1 matches at 7 bases. The receptor comes from a man aged 25 to 40 with multiple sclerosis. The CDR3 region is CSARTAQGVNGYTF. The CDR3 DNA follows: TGCAGTGCTAGAACCGCCCAGGGGGTAAATGGCTACACCTTC.